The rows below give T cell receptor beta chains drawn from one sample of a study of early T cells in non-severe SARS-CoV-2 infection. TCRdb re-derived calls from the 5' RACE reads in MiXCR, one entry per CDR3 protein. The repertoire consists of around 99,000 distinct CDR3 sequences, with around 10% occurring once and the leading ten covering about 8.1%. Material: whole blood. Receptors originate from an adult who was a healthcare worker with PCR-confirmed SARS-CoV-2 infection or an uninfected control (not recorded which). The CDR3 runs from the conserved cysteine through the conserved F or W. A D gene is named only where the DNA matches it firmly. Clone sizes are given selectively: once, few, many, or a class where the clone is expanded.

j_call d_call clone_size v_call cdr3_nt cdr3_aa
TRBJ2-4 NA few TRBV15 TGTGCCACCAGCAGTTCGGACTGGAACATTCAGTACTTC CATSSSDWNIQYF
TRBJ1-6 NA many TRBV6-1 TGTGCCAGCAGTGGGGCAGGCCATTCACCTCTCCACTTT CASSGAGHSPLHF
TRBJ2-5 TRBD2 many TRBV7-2 TGTGCCAGCAGCTTAGGTCTAGCGGAGGGGACCCAGTACTTC CASSLGLAEGTQYF
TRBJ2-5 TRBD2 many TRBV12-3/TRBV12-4 TGTGCCAGCAGTGCGGGGACTAGCGGGAGTTCGGGGACCCAGTACTTC CASSAGTSGSSGTQYF
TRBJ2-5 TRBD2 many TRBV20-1 TGCAGTGCTAGAGTCCCCACCCAGCGGGAGCAAGAGACCCAGTACTTC CSARVPTQREQETQYF
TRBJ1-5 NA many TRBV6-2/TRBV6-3 TGTGCCAGCAGCCCGAGGGGGAATCAGCCCCAGCATTTT CASSPRGNQPQHF
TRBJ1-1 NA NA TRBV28 TGTGCCAGCAGTTTCCTTTTGAACACTGAAGCTTTCTTT CASSFLLNTEAFF
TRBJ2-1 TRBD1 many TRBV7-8 TGTGCCAGCAGCCTAGGGGTCGAAGGCAGGGGGAAGCAGTTCTTC CASSLGVEGRGKQFF
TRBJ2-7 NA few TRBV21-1 TGTGCCAGCAGCAAAGCGCGTAAGGGGACACTCTACGAGCAGTACTTC CASSKARKGTLYEQYF
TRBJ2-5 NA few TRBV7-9 TGTGCCAGCGCCCGGATCCAAGAGACCCAGTACTTC CASARIQETQYF
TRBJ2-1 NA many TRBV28 TGTGCCAGCAGTTTAAGCTCCTACAATGAGCAGTTCTTC CASSLSSYNEQFF
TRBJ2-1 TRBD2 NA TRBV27 TGTGCCAGCAGTTTTCTTCTCCCAGCGGGAGAGGGTTGGAATGAGCAGTTCTTC CASSFLLPAGEGWNEQFF
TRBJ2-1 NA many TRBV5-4 TGTGCCAGCAGCCTGCCCGGTGAGCAGTTCTTC CASSLPGEQFF
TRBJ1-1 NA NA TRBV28 TGTGCCAGCTCATCGACCGGGGCCCGGACTTTCTTT CASSSTGARTFF
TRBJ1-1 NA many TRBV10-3 TGTGCCATCAGTGATCAACAGGGTAAGAACACTGAAGCTTTCTTT CAISDQQGKNTEAFF
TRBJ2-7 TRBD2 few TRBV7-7 TGTGCCAGCAGCAACGAGCTAGCGGGAGGGATCTACGAGCAGTACTTC CASSNELAGGIYEQYF
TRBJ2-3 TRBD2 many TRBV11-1 TGTGCCAGCAGCCCGGGAGGCGGTGATACGCAGTATTTT CASSPGGGDTQYF
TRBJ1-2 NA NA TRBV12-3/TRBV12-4 TGTGCCAGCAGTTTAGGGGGCGGAAAGTATGGCTACACCTTC CASSLGGGKYGYTF
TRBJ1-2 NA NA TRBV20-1 TGCAGTGCTAGCACTCGGGCGGGGTTGCTTCGTGGCTACACCTTC CSASTRAGLLRGYTF
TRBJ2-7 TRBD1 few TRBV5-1 TGCGCCAGCAGCTTCCTTACAGGGGGCGCGGGGGAGCAGTACTTC CASSFLTGGAGEQYF
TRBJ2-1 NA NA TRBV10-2 TGCGCCAGCAGTGAGTCGTCCCGGCCAAATGAGCAGTTCTTC CASSESSRPNEQFF
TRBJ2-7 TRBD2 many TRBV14 TGTGCCAGCAGCCAAGGGGTAGCGGGAGGGCCGATCTACGAGCAGTACTTC CASSQGVAGGPIYEQYF
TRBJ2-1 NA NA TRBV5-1 TGCGCCAGCAGCTTAAAATATGAGCAGTTCTTC CASSLKYEQFF
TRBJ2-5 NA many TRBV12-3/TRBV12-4 TGTGCCAGCAGTTTCGGGTCGGCCGCAGAGACCCAGTACTTC CASSFGSAAETQYF
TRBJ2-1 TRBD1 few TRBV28 TGTGCCAGCAGCCCAGGGGGCGGTGAGCAGTTCTTC CASSPGGGEQFF
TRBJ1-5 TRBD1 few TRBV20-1 TGCAGTGCTAGAGACCCGGACAGGGGGACGGGTCAGCCCCAGCATTTT CSARDPDRGTGQPQHF
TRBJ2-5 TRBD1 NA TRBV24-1 TGTGCCACCAGTGACAATCAACCGGGACAGGGATTTGAGACCCAGTACTTC CATSDNQPGQGFETQYF
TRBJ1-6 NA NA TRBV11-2 TGTGCCAGCAGCCTAACCTGGGGGCCGGATTCACCCCTCCACTTT CASSLTWGPDSPLHF
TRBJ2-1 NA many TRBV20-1 TGCAGTGCTAGTAGGGGGGAGGTTAGGGATGAGCAGTTCTTC CSASRGEVRDEQFF
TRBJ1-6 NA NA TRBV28 TGTGCCAGCAGTTTACCCTCTCTCACCGGCAGGGCAGGCGGGAATTCACCCCTCCACTTT CASSLPSLTGRAGGNSPLHF
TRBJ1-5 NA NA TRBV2 TGTGCCAGCAGTGCCAGGGCCGAGCGGCCCCAGCATTTT CASSARAERPQHF
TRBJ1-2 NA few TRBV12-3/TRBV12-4 TGTGCCAGCAGTTTCAGGGCAGGGAATGGCTACACCTTC CASSFRAGNGYTF
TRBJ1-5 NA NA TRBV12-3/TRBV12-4 TGTGCCAGCAGTTTACCACCCGATCAGCCCCAGCATTTT CASSLPPDQPQHF
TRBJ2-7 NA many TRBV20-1 TGCAGTGCTAGACTAGACATCCTACGCGAGCAGTACTTC CSARLDILREQYF
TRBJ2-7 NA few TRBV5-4 TGTGCCAGCAGCTGGGGGGACAAGAGCTCCTACGAGCAGTACTTC CASSWGDKSSYEQYF
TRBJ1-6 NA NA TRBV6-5 TGTGCCAGCAGTTACGACTGGGGTAGCAATTCACCCCTCCACTTT CASSYDWGSNSPLHF
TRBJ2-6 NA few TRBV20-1 TGCAGTGTCCGTAAGGAGGCCTCTGGGGCCAACGTCCTGACTTTC CSVRKEASGANVLTF
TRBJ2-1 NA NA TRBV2 TGTGCCGGACGGACCCGTACCTACAATGAGCAGTTCTTC CAGRTRTYNEQFF
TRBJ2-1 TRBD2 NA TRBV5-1 TGCGCCAGCAGCTTGGAGGCGGGAGGGCCAGAGGAGCAGTTCTTC CASSLEAGGPEEQFF
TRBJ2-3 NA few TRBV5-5 TGTGCCAGCAGCTTGGGCCGGACCGGCGGATTTGCTGATACGCAGTATTTT CASSLGRTGGFADTQYF
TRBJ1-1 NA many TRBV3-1 TGTGCCAGCAGCCAAGCGCCCCAGAGCACTGAAGCTTTCTTT CASSQAPQSTEAFF
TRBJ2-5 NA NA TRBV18 TGTGCCAGCTCCCCGTCCTCACCCCGGGAGACCCAGTACTTC CASSPSSPRETQYF
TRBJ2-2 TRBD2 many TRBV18 TGTGCCAGCTCACCACTTAGCGGGCAGAACACCGGGGAGCTGTTTTTT CASSPLSGQNTGELFF
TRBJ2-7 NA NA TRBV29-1 TGCAGCGTCGCCCGAGATGGAGGCGTGACCGAGCAGTACTTC CSVARDGGVTEQYF
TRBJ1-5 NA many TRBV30 TGTGCCTGGAGTAGTAGCAAGCAGCCCCAGCATTTT CAWSSSKQPQHF
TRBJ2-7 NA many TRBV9 TGTGCCAGCAGCGCTAGGGGAACGCCGATCTCCGAGCAGTACTTC CASSARGTPISEQYF